The 26 T cell receptor beta chains reported below all come from one sample, sequenced in a study of blood T cell repertoires in COVID-19. Measured with immunoSEQ multiplex PCR; TCRdb has only the in-frame clones, and not every one. Here the sample spans 70,000 or so clones, 70% to 75% being singletons. The sample was peripheral blood. Receptors were obtained from a woman in her sixties or seventies with acute or convalescent COVID-19.

The chain has TRBV29-1 and TRBJ1-5; D is perhaps TRBD1 (5 bases). V was cut by 5 bases and J by 6 bases, with 17 bases left in between. The germline V gene has CDR1 SQVTM and CDR2 ANQGSEA. The CDR3 is 14 amino acids. This CDR3 reads CSVLDTREGQPQHF. The DNA of the CDR3 is TGCAGCGTTTTGGACACCCGAGAAGGTCAGCCCCAGCATTTT.

This clone was found a few times. This chain joins TRBV4-2 and TRBJ1-4, with 9 bases matching TRBD1. The germline gives CDR1 LGHNA, CDR2 YNFKEQ. The length of the CDR3 is 16 residues. The V gene end was trimmed by 0 bases and the J gene end by 7 bases; junction bases not matched to a gene: 6. The CDR3 nucleotides read TGTGCCAGCAGCCAAGAGAGGGGACAGGGCGGTGAAAAACTGTTTTTT. Translating it yields CASSQERGQGGEKLFF.

This chain joins TRBV5-1 and TRBJ2-7, with D tentatively TRBD1 (5 bases). There are 14 residues in the CDR3. Germline loops: CDR1 SGHRS, CDR2 YFSETQ. V was cut by 0 bases and J by 3 bases, with 10 bases left in between. CDR3 sequence (DNA): TGCGCCAGCAGCTTGGGACAGCCGTACTACGAGCAGTACTTC. Amino acid sequence: CASSLGQPYYEQYF. Variable domain in full (rest from reference TRBV5-1 and TRBJ2-7): KAGVTQTPRYLIKTRGQQVTLSCSPISGHRSVSWYQQTPGQGLQFLFEYFSETQRNKGNFPGRFSGRQFSNSRSEMNVSTLELGDSALYLCASSLGQPYYEQYFGPGTRLTVT.

This CDR3 reads CASSRLARGTGAFF. The CDR3 DNA sequence: TGTGCCAGCAGCCGCCTGGCCAGGGGGACAGGAGCTTTCTTT. The chain is built from TRBV14 and TRBJ1-1, with 8 bases lining up with TRBD1. Germline CDR1 is SGHDN and CDR2 is FVKESK. This CDR3 contains 14 residues. V dropped 4 bases and J dropped 10; count of bases not matched to a gene: 11.

V gene TRBV29-1 combines with J gene TRBJ1-2; 8 nucleotides align to TRBD1. Germline values: CDR1 SQVTM, CDR2 ANQGSEA. V gave up 4 bases and J gave up 1 base; unmatched junction bases: 8. The CDR3 is 15 amino acids. The CDR3: CSVATGQGLNYGYTF. The DNA for the CDR3 is TGCAGCGTTGCAACTGGACAGGGACTTAACTATGGCTACACCTTC.

This clone was seen only a few times. The genes are TRBV9 and TRBJ2-5, with D hard to call. This CDR3 is built from 14 residues. V gave up 4 bases and J gave up 2 bases, with 12 bases separating them. The germline V gene encodes CDR1 SGDLS and CDR2 YYNGEE. This CDR3 reads CASSPRSQQETQYF. The DNA of the CDR3 is TGTGCCAGCAGCCCCCGTTCCCAGCAAGAGACCCAGTACTTC.

The rearrangement links TRBV4-2 to TRBJ1-2; D is unresolved. CDR1 and CDR2 from the germline V gene are LGHNA and YNFKEQ. Trimming shortened V by 4 bases and J by 4 bases, and 13 bases separated the two germline ends. The CDR3 runs 14 residues. The CDR3 DNA reads as TGTGCCAGCAGCCCCCGCGACACAGTCTATGGCTACACCTTC. Protein sequence: CASSPRDTVYGYTF.

This clone was found many times. The chain recombines TRBV28 with TRBJ1-3, with 8 bases aligning to TRBD1. Germline V gene sequence: CDR1 MDHEN, CDR2 SYDVKM. The V and J ends lost 6 bases and 0 bases, in that order; junction bases with no gene match: 7. The CDR3 contains 16 residues. This CDR3 is CASSGQGGSSGNTIYF. DNA of the CDR3: TGTGCCAGCAGCGGACAGGGTGGAAGCTCTGGAAACACCATATATTTT.

The chain joins TRBV27 to TRBJ2-1; TRBD1 matches 9 bases. The CDR3 has 14 amino acids. V shed 3 bases, J shed 11 bases, and the junction held 8 bases outside the gene matches. Germline CDR1 and CDR2: MNHEY and SMNVEV (reference sequence). In DNA form, the CDR3 reads TGTGCCAGCAGTTTGGCGGGACAGGGAGGGAAGCAGTTCTTC. Its translation is CASSLAGQGGKQFF.

The V and J genes are TRBV9 and TRBJ1-3, with 7 bases matching TRBD1. V was pared by 6 bases and J by 3 bases, with 12 bases of the junction left unmatched. CDR1 is SGDLS and CDR2 is YYNGEE in the germline V gene. This CDR3 spans 16 amino acids. This CDR3 reads CASTISGQFFGNTIYF. As DNA, the CDR3 is TGTGCCAGCACCATCTCGGGACAGTTTTTTGGAAACACCATATATTTT.

The CDR3 sequence is CASSVGQPANYGYTF. Here the CDR3 DNA reads TGTGCCAGCAGTGTGGGACAGCCGGCGAACTATGGCTACACCTTC. This rearrangement joins TRBV27 to TRBJ1-2; 7 nucleotides agree with TRBD1. The germline V gene encodes CDR1 MNHEY and CDR2 SMNVEV (reference sequence). V lost 5 bases to trimming and J lost 2 bases; unmatched junction nucleotides: 8. The CDR3 contains 15 residues.

This clone was detected ten times or more. The rearrangement links TRBV5-1 to TRBJ2-5, with 9 bases lining up with TRBD1. J lost 5 bases, V lost 5 bases, and 7 bases had no gene match. The CDR3 has 14 residues. Per germline, CDR1 SGHRS and CDR2 YFSETQ. CDR3: CASSVLTGGETQYF. CDR3 coding DNA: TGCGCCAGCAGTGTTCTAACAGGGGGCGAGACCCAGTACTTC.

V gene TRBV10-1 combines with J gene TRBJ1-3, with 7 bases that match TRBD1. J was trimmed by 0 bases and V by 9 bases; bases with no gene match: 5. Germline CDR1 WNHNN, CDR2 SYGVQD (reference sequence). The CDR3 has 14 residues. CDR3 sequence (DNA): TGCGCCAGGGTGGACAGGAGCTCTGGAAACACCATATATTTT. Translation gives CARVDRSSGNTIYF.

This clone was counted once. This chain links TRBV5-1 with TRBJ2-7; tentatively, D is TRBD1 (6 bases). CDR1 and CDR2 from the germline V gene are SGHRS and YFSETQ. CDR3 size: 16 residues. The V end was cut by 0 bases, the J end by 6 bases, with 19 bases between. CDR3 DNA sequence: TGCGCCAGCAGCTTGGACTTAAACAGGGCCCCCGGCGAGCAGTACTTC. Translated, it gives CASSLDLNRAPGEQYF. Using reference TRBV5-1 and TRBJ2-7 for the parts outside the CDR3, the full variable domain is KAGVTQTPRYLIKTRGQQVTLSCSPISGHRSVSWYQQTPGQGLQFLFEYFSETQRNKGNFPGRFSGRQFSNSRSEMNVSTLELGDSALYLCASSLDLNRAPGEQYFGPGTRLTVT.

This clone was detected a few times. The chain is built from TRBV5-3 and TRBJ1-3; TRBD1 agrees at 7 bases. TRBV5-3 is an ORF for which the function is uncertain. V gave up 4 bases and J gave up 1 base; unmatched junction bases: 11. The CDR3 is made up of 17 amino acids. CDR3 DNA: TGTGCCAGAAGCCAGAGGGGGCCCAAACCGTCTGGAAACACCATATATTTT. It encodes CARSQRGPKPSGNTIYF.

The J gene is TRBJ2-3, the V gene TRBV28; maybe TRBD2 (6 bases). The CDR3 runs to 15 residues. Germline CDR1 and CDR2: MDHEN and SYDVKM. V lost 5 bases and J lost 2, with 14 bases in between. The CDR3 DNA follows: TGTGCCAGCAGTCCGGGGGTTTACCTCACAGATACGCAGTATTTT. Amino acids: CASSPGVYLTDTQYF.

The CDR3 bases are TGCAGCGTGCTTGGGGGCTCGGAGACCCAGTACTTC. Its translation is CSVLGGSETQYF. The chain has TRBV29-1 and TRBJ2-5, with D perhaps matching TRBD1 (6 bases). Germline V gene sequence: CDR1 SQVTM, CDR2 ANQGSEA. Trimming shortened V by 6 bases and J by 5 bases, and 13 bases separated the two germline ends. The CDR3 consists of 12 residues. Based on the CDR3 plus reference TRBV29-1 and TRBJ2-5, the full variable domain is SAVISQKPSRDICQRGTSLTIQCQVDSQVTMMFWYRQQPGQSLTLIATANQGSEATYESGFVIDKFPISRPNLTFSTLTVSNMSPEDSSIYLCSVLGGSETQYFGPGTRLLVL.

V usage is TRBV7-2 and J usage is TRBJ2-3; possibly TRBD2 for D (6 bases). V shed 7 bases and J shed 10 bases, with 15 bases lying between them. CDR3 length: 12 amino acids. Germline CDR1 is SGHTA and CDR2 is FQGNSA. The CDR3 spells CASTSAGRAQYF. The CDR3 DNA is TGTGCCAGCACTTCAGCGGGCAGGGCGCAGTATTTT. Filled out from reference TRBV7-2 and TRBJ2-3, the complete variable domain reads GAGVSQSPSNKVTEKGKDVELRCDPISGHTALYWYRQSLGQGLEFLIYFQGNSAPDKSGLPSDRFSAERTGGSVSTLTIQRTQQEDSAVYLCASTSAGRAQYFGPGTRLTVL.

V usage is TRBV3-1 (or the pseudogene TRBV3-2) and J usage is TRBJ1-3, with TRBD1 as a possible D gene (5 bases). With 1 base removed from V and 9 bases from J, the gap between germline ends came to 10 bases. CDR1 is LGHDT, CDR2 YNNKEL, per germline (reference sequence). The CDR3 extends over 13 amino acids. In DNA form, the CDR3 reads TGTGCCAGCAGCCAAGGGGGCGCGGTCACCATATATTTT. This sequence encodes CASSQGGAVTIYF.

The rearrangement joins TRBV11-1 to TRBJ1-2; D uncertain. Germline V gene data show CDR1 as SGHAT and CDR2 as FQDESV (reference sequence). The CDR3 length is 15 residues. The V gene lost 2 bases and the J gene lost 7 bases, with 17 bases spanning the gap. The chain's CDR3 is CASSLSLGSPGGYTF. DNA of the CDR3: TGTGCCAGCAGCTTATCCCTAGGATCGCCGGGTGGCTACACCTTC.

The chain couples TRBV7-3 to TRBJ2-3; D gene ambiguous. V dropped 4 bases and J dropped 0 bases, with 8 bases sitting between them. The V gene's germline CDR1 is SGHTA and CDR2 FQGTGA. The CDR3 extends over 14 amino acids. The CDR3 reads CASSSSTSTDTQYF. CDR3 bases: TGTGCCAGCAGCTCCAGTACAAGCACAGATACGCAGTATTTT.

The V and J genes are TRBV27 and TRBJ2-3; TRBD1 might be the D (6 bases). Germline-derived CDR1 and CDR2 are MNHEY and SMNVEV (reference sequence). V was pared by 8 bases and J by 4 bases, with 13 bases between. CDR3 length: 13 amino acids. The CDR3 bases are TGTGCCAGCGGACCCAGGGGCGCAGATACGCAGTATTTT. Its protein is CASGPRGADTQYF.

The genes are TRBV9 and TRBJ2-2; no definite D call. CDR3 size: 14 residues. Trimming cost V 3 bases and J 6 bases, with 12 bases left between them. Germline CDR1 and CDR2: SGDLS and YYNGEE. CDR3 in DNA: TGTGCCAGCAGCGCCTCGGCTGACTCCGGGGAGCTGTTTTTT. It encodes CASSASADSGELFF.

This clone was recorded only once. This chain joins TRBV27 and TRBJ1-2; maybe TRBD1 (5 bases). V shed 10 bases and J shed 4 bases, with 16 bases lying between them. This CDR3 has 13 amino acids. From germline, CDR1 is MNHEY and CDR2 SMNVEV (reference sequence). The chain's CDR3 is CATQGESGYGYTF. As DNA, the CDR3 is TGTGCCACACAAGGGGAATCCGGCTATGGCTACACCTTC.

The sample holds one count of this clone. This chain links TRBV24-1 with TRBJ1-5, with D possibly being TRBD1 (6 bases). Trimming cost V 4 bases and J 6 bases, with 12 bases left between them. Per the germline V gene, CDR1 is KGHDR and CDR2 is SFDVKD. CDR3 length equals 14 residues. CDR3 sequence (DNA): TGTGCCACCAGTGAGGGGGCAGGGACTCAGCCCCAGCATTTT. It codes for CATSEGAGTQPQHF.

This chain uses TRBV18 with TRBJ1-5; D unclear. CDR3 length: 16 residues. The germline CDR1 and CDR2 sequences are KGHSH and LQKENI. The germline V and J ends were trimmed by 1 base and 1 base, with 11 bases remaining between them. In DNA form, the CDR3 reads TGTGCCAGCTCACCACAGGCTCCGGGGAGCAATCAGCCCCAGCATTTT. This encodes CASSPQAPGSNQPQHF.